The 13 T cell receptor beta chains below come from one sample, sequenced in a study of T cells in Graves' hyperthyroidism and ophthalmopathy. Amplification targeted TCR beta CDR3 regions from RNA transcripts. The HTBI primer set was used in a first-round RT-PCR of the TCR CDR3. Via MiXCR, TCRdb re-called the multiplex PCR reads, giving one row per CDR3 protein. This table has approximately 640,000 distinct CDR3 sequences, 15% to 20% appearing once. Material: blood. Every receptor here comes from a man aged 50 to 60 with Graves' hyperthyroidism.

This clonotype has a handful of counts. The chain joins TRBV30 to TRBJ2-5; 12 nucleotides align to TRBD2. The CDR3 is made up of 16 amino acids. V shed 2 bases, J shed 4 bases, and the junction held 8 bases outside the gene matches. CDR1 and CDR2 (germline): GTSNPN, SVGIG (reference sequence). The CDR3 here is CAWSSIPSGRAETQYF. DNA of the CDR3: TGTGCCTGGAGTTCGATTCCTAGCGGGAGGGCAGAGACCCAGTACTTC.

The chain recombines TRBV6-5 with TRBJ1-2; D gene ambiguous. The CDR3 contains 15 residues. Trimming took off 0 bases at V and 5 bases at J, with 13 bases between the two ends. CDR1 and CDR2 from the germline V gene are MNHEY and SVGAGI. CDR3 nucleotide sequence: TGTGCCAGCAGTTACTCGGCTGTGGCCAGGTATGGCTACACCTTC. Protein product: CASSYSAVARYGYTF.

The chain links TRBV5-1 to TRBJ1-1; unclear D gene. The V end lost 0 bases, the J end lost 3 bases, and 15 bases lay between the germline ends. This CDR3 is built from 16 residues. CDR1 and CDR2 from the germline V gene are SGHRS and YFSETQ. CDR3 bases: TGCGCCAGCAGCTTGGATGGAAAACCTGGGGACACTGAAGCTTTCTTT. It translates to CASSLDGKPGDTEAFF.

This clonotype showed up just a few times. This sequence joins TRBV9 and TRBJ2-2, with D uncertain. This CDR3 region has 13 residues. Trimming pared 5 bases from V and 6 bases from J, leaving 11 bases between. In germline, CDR1 is SGDLS, CDR2 YYNGEE. The CDR3 nucleotides read TGTGCCAGCAGGGCAGTCTCATCCGGGGAGCTGTTTTTT. As protein: CASRAVSSGELFF.

In its sample, this clonotype was seen a few times. The genes are TRBV4-3 and TRBJ2-1, with D tentatively TRBD1 or TRBD2 (5 bases each). Looked up from germline, CDR1 is LGHNA and CDR2 is YSLEER. Trimming stripped 3 bases from V and 8 bases from J, with 23 bases between. This CDR3 comprises 17 residues. Written as DNA, the CDR3 is TGCGCCAGCAGCCATGATATATGGGGACCCGGGGCCGATGAGCAGTTCTTC. It yields the protein CASSHDIWGPGADEQFF.

This chain links TRBV6-5 with TRBJ2-1; maybe TRBD2 (6 bases). Germline CDR1 MNHEY, CDR2 SVGAGI. The V gene lost 2 bases and the J gene lost 0 bases, with 8 bases spanning the gap. The CDR3 has 15 amino acids. CDR3 nucleotide sequence: TGTGCCAGCAGTTACCGGGGGTCCTCCTACAATGAGCAGTTCTTC. Its translation is CASSYRGSSYNEQFF.

This clonotype was detected ten times or more. V is TRBV6-5 and J is TRBJ2-1; TRBD2 agrees at 7 bases. Germline V gene lookup returns CDR1 MNHEY and CDR2 SVGAGI. V dropped 0 bases and J dropped 7; count of bases not matched to a gene: 12. The CDR3 length is 17 residues. CDR3 sequence reads: CASSYSLVSGGGNEQFF. The CDR3, as DNA: TGTGCCAGCAGTTACTCCCTAGTTTCGGGAGGCGGGAATGAGCAGTTCTTC.

This clonotype showed up just a few times. The rearrangement links TRBV6-1 to TRBJ2-1, with 7 bases fitting TRBD1. Germline CDR1 is MNHNS and CDR2 is SASEGT. The ends lost 6 bases at V and 5 bases at J; junction bases unmatched: 4. The CDR3 length is 13 residues. CDR3 coding DNA: TGTGCCAGCAGCCGGGACAGAAACAATGAGCAGTTCTTC. Translating gives CASSRDRNNEQFF.

This clonotype was observed many times. V usage is TRBV19 and J usage is TRBJ2-1; D not resolved. The CDR3 spans 14 residues. The V and J ends lost 2 bases and 6 bases respectively, with 11 bases between them. The germline V gene has CDR1 LNHDA and CDR2 SQIVND (reference sequence). The CDR3 is CASSILGSGNEQFF. The CDR3 nucleotides read TGTGCCAGTAGTATATTGGGGTCCGGCAATGAGCAGTTCTTC.

This clonotype was picked up many times. The chain has TRBV2 and TRBJ2-1, with a tentative D call TRBD2 (7 bases). This CDR3 contains 14 residues. The V and J ends lost 4 bases and 7 bases respectively, with 14 bases between them. From germline, CDR1 is SNHLY and CDR2 FYNNEI. CDR3 protein: CASSGGGLGNEQFF. The DNA for the CDR3 is TGTGCCAGCAGTGGCGGGGGCCTCGGGAATGAGCAGTTCTTC.

Points on this clonotype: A much larger clone differs by one base, so this may be a read error. The CDR3 nucleotides are TGTGCCAGCAGCTCCGGGGGCCTGGCGGGAGCGTTGCATACGCAGTATTTT. It translates to CASSSGGLAGALHTQYF. This chain links TRBV28 with TRBJ2-3, with D possibly being TRBD2 (7 bases). V shed 6 bases and J shed 7 bases, with 26 bases lying between them. Germline V gene sequence: CDR1 MDHEN, CDR2 SYDVKM. The CDR3 length is 17 residues.

In this sample, this clonotype turned up a few times. The gene calls are TRBV2 and TRBJ1-5; the D gene is possibly TRBD1 (5 bases). Germline V gene sequence: CDR1 SNHLY, CDR2 FYNNEI. Trimming removed 7 bases at V and 0 bases at J, with 13 bases between. This CDR3 is 15 amino acids long. The DNA of the CDR3 is TGTGCCAGCATTTCGGGGGAATATAGCAATCAGCCCCAGCATTTT. This gives the protein CASISGEYSNQPQHF.

The sample holds many counts of this clonotype. The V call is TRBV28, the J call TRBJ2-3, with 12 bases matching TRBD1. The CDR3 contains 17 residues. Germline V gives CDR1 MDHEN, CDR2 SYDVKM. Trimming removed 3 bases from V and 5 bases from J; junction bases left unmatched: 9. This CDR3 is CASSFPLGQGAIDTQYF. CDR3 coding DNA: TGTGCCAGCAGTTTCCCCCTGGGACAGGGGGCTATAGATACGCAGTATTTT.